The 2 T cell receptor beta chains presented below share a single source sample, sequenced in a study of control samples from healthy donors and cancer patients. TCRdb keeps only in-frame clones here, not all; method: immunoSEQ multiplex PCR. The table records roughly 120,000 clones, roughly nine tenths of them present only once. Sequencing was performed on PBMCs. The receptors here all came from a woman aged 50 to 65 with colorectal cancer.

The rearrangement links TRBV10-1 to TRBJ1-5, with D maybe TRBD1 (5 bases). V was shortened by 8 bases and J by 2 bases, with 10 bases between the two germline ends. The germline CDR1 and CDR2 sequences are WNHNN and SYGVQD (reference sequence). The CDR3 length is 13 residues. CDR3 DNA sequence: TGCGCCAGCTGGGGCACGGGCAATCAGCCCCAGCATTTT. Translation gives CASWGTGNQPQHF.

The V call is TRBV10-3, the J call TRBJ2-3; TRBD2 agrees at 10 bases. V lost 3 bases, J lost 6 bases, and 3 bases stayed unmatched. This CDR3 is 14 amino acids long. CDR1 ENHRY and CDR2 SYGVKD come from the germline V gene. This CDR3 reads CAISEAGGPDTQYF. CDR3 DNA sequence: TGTGCCATCAGTGAAGCGGGAGGGCCCGATACGCAGTATTTT.